These 9 T cell receptor beta chains were all obtained from the same sample, sequenced in a study of control samples from healthy donors and cancer patients. TCRdb's table, derived via immunoSEQ multiplex PCR, lists solely in-frame clones and lacks some. Of about 170,000 clones in the sample, about 90% are singletons; the top ten hold about 12%. Sequenced material: blood. Every receptor here comes from a man aged 25 to 45 in good health.

The V call is TRBV5-1, the J call TRBJ2-7; D may be TRBD1 or TRBD2 (6 bases each). The V gene lost 6 bases and the J gene lost 1 base, with 20 bases spanning the gap. From germline, CDR1 is SGHRS and CDR2 YFSETQ. This CDR3 has 16 residues. The CDR3, as DNA: TGCGCCAGCACCCCAGGGGACTCCATACAGTCCTACGAGCAGTACTTC. Amino acids: CASTPGDSIQSYEQYF.

This chain connects TRBV27 to TRBJ1-4; perhaps TRBD1 as D (5 bases). Trimming took off 5 bases at V and 7 bases at J, with 17 bases between the two ends. Germline CDR1 and CDR2: MNHEY and SMNVEV (reference sequence). CDR3 length: 15 residues. The CDR3 nucleotides read TGTGCCAGCAGTCCTGCTGGGGCAGGGACTGAAAAACTGTTTTTT. It translates to CASSPAGAGTEKLFF.

The chain has TRBV6-5 and TRBJ1-1; 7 bases agree with TRBD1. Germline CDR1 MNHEY, CDR2 SVGAGI. The CDR3 runs to 14 residues. V trimming: 6 bases; J trimming: 4 bases; junction bases outside the gene matches: 8. The CDR3 coding sequence is TGTGCCAGCAGGACCCTGACAGGGTTCACTGAAGCTTTCTTT. As protein: CASRTLTGFTEAFF.

The chain couples TRBV7-9 to TRBJ2-5; 7 nucleotides agree with TRBD2. The trim removed 5 bases at V and 10 bases at J, leaving 7 bases unmatched. The CDR3 runs 12 residues. Germline-derived CDR1 and CDR2 are SEHNR and FQNEAQ (reference sequence). CDR3 in amino acids: CASSLKSGNQYF. CDR3 DNA sequence: TGTGCCAGCAGCCTAAAAAGCGGGAACCAGTACTTC. The complete variable domain, with remaining parts taken from reference TRBV7-9 and TRBJ2-5, reads DTGVSQNPRHKITKRGQNVTFRCDPISEHNRLYWYRQTLGQGPEFLTYFQNEAQLEKSRLLSDRFSAERPKGSFSTLEIQRTEQGDSAMYLCASSLKSGNQYFGPGTRLLVL.

This chain uses TRBV29-1 with TRBJ1-2; 9 nucleotides line up with TRBD1. In germline, CDR1 is SQVTM, CDR2 ANQGSEA. J lost 5 bases, V lost 5 bases, and 6 bases had no gene match. The length of the CDR3 is 13 residues. CDR3 bases: TGCAGCGTTCGACAGGGGGACCATTATGGCTACACCTTC. It specifies CSVRQGDHYGYTF.

This clone was recorded only once. The gene calls are TRBV28 and TRBJ1-4, with 7 bases lining up with TRBD1. Germline V gene sequence: CDR1 MDHEN, CDR2 SYDVKM. This CDR3 comprises 15 residues. Trimming at V came to 3 bases and at J to 7 bases, leaving 8 bases not matched to a gene. The CDR3 region is CASSFLQGSGEKLFF. The CDR3 DNA reads TGTGCCAGCAGTTTCCTACAGGGGAGCGGTGAAAAACTGTTTTTT.

This chain uses TRBV12-5 with TRBJ1-2; D gene uncertain. Per the germline V gene, CDR1 is LGHNT and CDR2 is FRNRAP. This CDR3 region has 13 residues. Between the trimmed V and J ends, which lost 3 bases and 8 bases, there was a span of 13 bases. The CDR3 sequence is CASGFGPADGYTF. CDR3 bases: TGTGCTAGTGGTTTCGGGCCGGCCGACGGCTACACCTTC.

The chain has TRBV12-3 or TRBV12-4 and TRBJ2-2; D is perhaps TRBD1 (6 bases). Trimming removed 7 bases at V and 6 bases at J, with 9 bases between. This CDR3 spans 12 amino acids. The CDR3 region is CASTRTAGELFF. The CDR3 nucleotides read TGTGCCAGCACTCGGACAGCCGGGGAGCTGTTTTTT.

The chain combines TRBV5-5 with TRBJ1-1; D ambiguous. CDR1 and CDR2 from the germline V gene are SGHKS and YYEKEE (reference sequence). The CDR3 is 19 residues long. The germline V and J ends were trimmed by 2 bases and 2 bases, with 25 bases remaining between them. The CDR3 sequence: CASSFPALPRRTDNTEAFF. CDR3 DNA: TGTGCCAGCAGCTTCCCAGCCTTACCTCGACGGACGGATAACACTGAAGCTTTCTTT.